This T cell receptor (beta chain) came from a study of T-cell memory formation after mild COVID-19. At the level of the study: Across donors, TCR clusters were largely donor specific.

Using constant-segment primers, 5'RACE produced TCR alpha and TCR beta cDNA libraries carrying sample barcodes and UMIs. TCRdb recomputed calls from the 5' RACE reads with MiXCR, one row per CDR3 protein. The sample comprises 300,000 to 350,000 distinct CDR3 sequences, roughly an eighth of which are singletons, and 20% to 25% rests with the top ten. Findings and limits, study-wide: The CD4+ clones that contracted clustered mainly within CM and EM, and the CD8+ clones concentrated in EMRA. Some clones that responded were present in memory (sampled pre-infection), which suggests cross-reactive memory joined.

Germline CDR1 is SGHKS and CDR2 is YYEKEE (reference sequence). The CDR3 covers 17 residues. Deletions cut 0 bases from V and 6 bases from J, with 18 bases between. Concerning this clonotype itself: What it binds is unknown.

The sample consisted of PBMCs or a T cell subset sorted from them (not recorded which). The chain employs TRBV5-5 and TRBJ2-2, with D perhaps matching TRBD2 (5 bases). This clonotype originated in a man aged 18-30 years who had mild COVID-19 (a few samples of this study predate the infection). Cell type and time point are not known. The CDR3 loop is CASSLARERSLSGELFF. The DNA of the CDR3 is TGTGCCAGCAGCTTGGCAAGGGAGCGATCCCTTTCCGGGGAGCTGTTTTTT.